This TCR beta chain stems from a study of regulatory T cells in long-lasting Graves disease. Overall study results and limits: The number of shared public clonotypes was higher in persistent patients (around 2,700) than new patients (approximately 1,000).

V was pared by 5 bases and J by 2 bases, with 12 bases between. Germline CDR1 reads SNHLY; CDR2 reads FYNNEI. The CDR3 is 14 residues long. This clonotype was seen repeatedly, ten times or more. The antigen is undetermined. Construction of TCR beta libraries relied on iRepertoire HTBI primers and on Arm-PCR targeting CDR3 regions. TCRdb reprocessed the multiplex PCR reads via MiXCR and lists one record per CDR3 protein. The sample yields about 200,000 distinct CDR3 sequences, roughly 19% seen once. Specified time point: newly diagnosed GD, antithyroid drugs for less than 3 months. Construction of the TCR library relied on RNA isolated from PBMCs. These records were also assigned to another study, of T cells in Graves' hyperthyroidism and ophthalmopathy.

The sequencing used peripheral blood mononuclear cells (PBMCs), collected at new diagnosis, from a patient treated with antithyroid drugs. This chain joins TRBV2 and TRBJ1-1; D call uncertain. This TCR was recovered from a woman younger than 45 with Graves disease. CDR3 residues: CASSPVGPNTEAFF. DNA of the CDR3: TGTGCCAGCAGTCCAGTGGGCCCCAACACTGAAGCTTTCTTT. The full variable domain, its missing parts supplied by reference TRBV2 and TRBJ1-1, is EPEVTQTPSHQVTQMGQEVILRCVPISNHLYFYWYRQILGQKVEFLVSFYNNEISEKSEIFDDQFSVERPDGSNFTLKIRSTKLEDSAMYFCASSPVGPNTEAFFGQGTRLTVV.